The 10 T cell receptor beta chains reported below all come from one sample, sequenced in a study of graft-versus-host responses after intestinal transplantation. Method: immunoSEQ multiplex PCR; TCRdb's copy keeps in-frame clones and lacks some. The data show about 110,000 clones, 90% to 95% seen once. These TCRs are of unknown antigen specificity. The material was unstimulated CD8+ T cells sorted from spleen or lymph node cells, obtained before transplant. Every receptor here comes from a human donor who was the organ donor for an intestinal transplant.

The CDR3 DNA is TGTGCCAGCAGTGACTTAAGACCACAGGGTAAAAAGAACACTGAAGCTTTCTTT. It specifies CASSDLRPQGKKNTEAFF. The V and J genes are TRBV2 and TRBJ1-1; possibly TRBD1 for D (6 bases). This CDR3 has 18 amino acids. CDR1 SNHLY and CDR2 FYNNEI come from the germline V gene. V was pared by 3 bases and J by 1 base, with 21 bases between.

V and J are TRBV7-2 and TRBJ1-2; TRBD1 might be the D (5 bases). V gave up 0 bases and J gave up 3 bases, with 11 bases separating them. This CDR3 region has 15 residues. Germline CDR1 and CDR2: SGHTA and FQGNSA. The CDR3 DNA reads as TGTGCCAGCAGCTTAGCGCTCCGGGGGGACTATGGCTACACCTTC. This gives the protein CASSLALRGDYGYTF.

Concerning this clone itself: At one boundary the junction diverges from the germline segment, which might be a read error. The CDR3 coding sequence is TGTGCCAGCAGTGACTCCGGACTAGCAAGGGTCTTC. It yields the protein CASSDSGLARVF. This chain connects TRBV6-4 to TRBJ2-1; 8 bases match TRBD2. Germline V lookup: CDR1 MRHNA, CDR2 SNTAGT. This CDR3 comprises 12 residues.

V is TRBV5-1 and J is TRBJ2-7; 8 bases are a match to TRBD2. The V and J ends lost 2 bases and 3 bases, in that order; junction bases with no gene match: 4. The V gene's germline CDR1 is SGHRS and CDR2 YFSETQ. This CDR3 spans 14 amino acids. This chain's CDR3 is CASSFSGKGYEQYF. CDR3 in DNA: TGCGCCAGCAGCTTTAGCGGGAAGGGCTACGAGCAGTACTTC.

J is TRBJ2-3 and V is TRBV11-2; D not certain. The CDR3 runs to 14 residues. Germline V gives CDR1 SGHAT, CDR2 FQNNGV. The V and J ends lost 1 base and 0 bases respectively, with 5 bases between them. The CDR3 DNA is TGTGCCAGCAGCTTAGCGTCTAGCACAGATACGCAGTATTTT. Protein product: CASSLASSTDTQYF.

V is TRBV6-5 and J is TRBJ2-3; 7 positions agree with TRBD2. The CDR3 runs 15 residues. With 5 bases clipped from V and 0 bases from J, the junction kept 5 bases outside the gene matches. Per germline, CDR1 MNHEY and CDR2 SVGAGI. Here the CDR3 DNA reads TGTGCCAGCAGTGCCGAGACTAGCAGCACAGATACGCAGTATTTT. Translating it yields CASSAETSSTDTQYF.

The CDR3: CSVLGPGRTGELFF. In DNA, the CDR3 is TGCAGCGTTTTGGGACCGGGGCGCACCGGGGAGCTGTTTTTT. The chain links TRBV29-1 to TRBJ2-2; D assignment may be TRBD1 or TRBD2 (5 bases each). CDR3 size: 14 residues. Germline V lookup: CDR1 SQVTM, CDR2 ANQGSEA. Trimming removed 5 bases from V and 4 bases from J, with 14 bases in between.

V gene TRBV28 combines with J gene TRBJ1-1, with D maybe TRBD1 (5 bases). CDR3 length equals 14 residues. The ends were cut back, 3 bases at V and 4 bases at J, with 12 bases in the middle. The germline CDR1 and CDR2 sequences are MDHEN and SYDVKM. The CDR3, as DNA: TGTGCCAGCAGTTTCGGGGCGCCGGGCACTGAAGCTTTCTTT. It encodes CASSFGAPGTEAFF. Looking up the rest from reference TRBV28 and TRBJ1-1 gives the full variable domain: DVKVTQSSRYLVKRTGEKVFLECVQDMDHENMFWYRQDPGLGLRLIYFSYDVKMKEKGDIPEGYSVSREKKERFSLILESASTNQTSMYLCASSFGAPGTEAFFGQGTRLTVV.

CDR3 sequence (DNA): TGTGCCAGCAGCCCCCTAGAAGCCGGGGAGCTGTTTTTT. Its protein is CASSPLEAGELFF. The chain employs TRBV27 and TRBJ2-2; D is ambiguous. Trimming shortened V by 6 bases and J by 6 bases, and 11 bases separated the two germline ends. Germline V lookup: CDR1 MNHEY, CDR2 SMNVEV (reference sequence). This CDR3 has 13 amino acids.

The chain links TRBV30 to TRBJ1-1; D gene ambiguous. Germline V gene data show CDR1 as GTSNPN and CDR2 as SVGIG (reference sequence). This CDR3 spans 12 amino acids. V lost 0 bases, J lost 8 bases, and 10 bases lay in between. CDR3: CAWSVLETEAFF. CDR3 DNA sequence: TGTGCCTGGAGTGTACTCGAGACAGAAGCTTTCTTT.